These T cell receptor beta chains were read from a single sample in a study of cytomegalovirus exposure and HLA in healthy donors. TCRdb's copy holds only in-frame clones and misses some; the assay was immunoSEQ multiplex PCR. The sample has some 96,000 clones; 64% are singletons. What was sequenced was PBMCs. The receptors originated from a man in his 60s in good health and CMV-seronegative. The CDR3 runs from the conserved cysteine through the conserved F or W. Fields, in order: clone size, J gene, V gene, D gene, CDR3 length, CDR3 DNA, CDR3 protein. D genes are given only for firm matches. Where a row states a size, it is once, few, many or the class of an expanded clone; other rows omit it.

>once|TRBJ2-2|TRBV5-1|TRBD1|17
TGCGCCAGCAGCTTGGCCGTGCGACAGGGGTCCACCGGGGAGCTGTTTTTT
CASSLAVRQGSTGELFF
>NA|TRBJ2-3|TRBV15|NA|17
TGTGCCACCAGCAGAGACTTCCTCCTAAGTGGCACAGATACGCAGTATTTT
CATSRDFLLSGTDTQYF
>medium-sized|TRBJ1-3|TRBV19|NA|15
TGTGCCAGTAGCAGCGGACAGTTCTCTGGAAACACCATATATTTT
CASSSGQFSGNTIYF
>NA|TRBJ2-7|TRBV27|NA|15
TGTGCCAGCAGGACAGGATCAGCGGCCTTCTACGAGCAGTACTTC
CASRTGSAAFYEQYF
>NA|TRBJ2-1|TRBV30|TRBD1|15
TGTGCCTGGAGTGACGGACAGGGGGTGGGTGATGAGCAGTTCTTC
CAWSDGQGVGDEQFF
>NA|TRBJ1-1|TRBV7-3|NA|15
TGTGCCAGCAGCTTCAAAGGGGGAAGGAACACTGAAGCTTTCTTT
CASSFKGGRNTEAFF
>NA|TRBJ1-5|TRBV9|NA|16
TGTGCCAGCAGTCCGGATTCTGGGCCGTTCGGTCAGCCCCAGCATTTT
CASSPDSGPFGQPQHF
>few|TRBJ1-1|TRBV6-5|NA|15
TGTGCCAGCACCATCCGACAGACACCGTTTACTGAAGCTTTCTTT
CASTIRQTPFTEAFF
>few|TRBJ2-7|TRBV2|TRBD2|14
TGTGCCAGCAGCGAGGGACTAGCGGGCTTCGAGCAGTACTTC
CASSEGLAGFEQYF
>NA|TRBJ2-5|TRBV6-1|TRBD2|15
TGTGCCAGCAGCGACTGGGGGGGTGCCCAAGAGACCCAGTACTTC
CASSDWGGAQETQYF
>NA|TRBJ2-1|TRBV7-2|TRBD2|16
TGTGCCAGCAGCTTGGTTAGCGGGAGCTCCTACAATGAGCAGTTCTTC
CASSLVSGSSYNEQFF
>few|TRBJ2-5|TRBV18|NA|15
TGTGCCAGCTCACCACGAAAGACAGACCAAGAGACCCAGTACTTC
CASSPRKTDQETQYF
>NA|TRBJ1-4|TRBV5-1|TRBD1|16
TGCGCCAGCAGCTTGGGGACAGGGGGTCGATCGGGAAAACTGTTTTTT
CASSLGTGGRSGKLFF
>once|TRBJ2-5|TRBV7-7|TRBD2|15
TGTGCTAGCAGCCCCGGGACTAGCGTTGAAGAGACCCAGTACTTC
CASSPGTSVEETQYF
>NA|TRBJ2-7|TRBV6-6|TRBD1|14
TGTGCCAGCAGTTACTGGGACAGCTCCTACGAGCAGTACTTC
CASSYWDSSYEQYF
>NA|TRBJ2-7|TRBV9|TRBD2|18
TGTGCCAGCAGCCCTAGTGGGACTAGCGGGAGTGGTACCTACGAGCAGTACTTC
CASSPSGTSGSGTYEQYF
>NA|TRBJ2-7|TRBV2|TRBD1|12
TGTGCCAGCAGTGGACAGGGCCGGGAGCAGTACTTC
CASSGQGREQYF
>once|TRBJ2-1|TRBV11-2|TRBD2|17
TGTGCCAGCAGCCGGGTGGTCACTAGCGGGAGTAATGATGAGCAGTTCTTC
CASSRVVTSGSNDEQFF
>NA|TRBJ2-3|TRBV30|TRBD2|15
TGTGCCTGGTCGTCTGGCATGGGGGGGAAAGATACGCAGTATTTT
CAWSSGMGGKDTQYF
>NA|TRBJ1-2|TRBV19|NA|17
TGTGCCAGTACGACTGGTCAGGGCACCGGGCTGAACTATGGCTACACCTTC
CASTTGQGTGLNYGYTF
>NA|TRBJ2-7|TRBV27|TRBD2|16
TGTGCCAGCAGTTTAATCTCTGGGACTAGCGTCGGCGAGCAGTACTTC
CASSLISGTSVGEQYF
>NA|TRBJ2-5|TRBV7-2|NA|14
TGTGCCAGCAGCTTAGGTCCGTCCTTTGAGACCCAGTACTTC
CASSLGPSFETQYF
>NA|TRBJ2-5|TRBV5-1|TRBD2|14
TGCGCCAGCAGCTTCCTAGCGGGAGACGAGACCCAGTACTTC
CASSFLAGDETQYF